A single sample gave rise to the 21 T cell receptor beta chains below, sequenced in a study of identical twins. TCRdb reanalysed the 5' RACE reads using MiXCR and keeps one entry per CDR3 protein. The table lists over 200,000 distinct CDR3 sequences, around 6.5% of them singletons, with approximately 15% in the top ten. The same specimen was also included in a second study, on T cells expressing NK-cell markers.

Sequencing was carried out using CD8+ T cells sorted from blood. The receptor source for this set is a woman aged 18-29 years in good health.

The chain couples TRBV4-3 to TRBJ2-5; TRBD1 is a possible D gene (5 bases). There are 15 residues in the CDR3. Trimming took off 1 base at V and 0 bases at J, with 9 bases between the two ends. Germline CDR1 and CDR2: LGHNA and YSLEER. CDR3: CASSQVRADQETQYF. The DNA for the CDR3 is TGCGCCAGCAGCCAAGTCAGGGCAGACCAAGAGACCCAGTACTTC.

V gene TRBV9 combines with J gene TRBJ2-1; the match to TRBD2 covers 8 bases. V was clipped by 0 bases and J by 7 bases; unmatched bases: 6. This CDR3 is 15 amino acids long. CDR1 is SGDLS, CDR2 YYNGEE, per germline. The CDR3 nucleotides are TGTGCCAGCAGCGTAGGCCCGGGGGGGAGGAATGAGCAGTTCTTC. It yields the protein CASSVGPGGRNEQFF.

This clonotype was counted a few times. V usage is TRBV27 and J usage is TRBJ2-7, with D possibly TRBD1 on 6 matching bases. CDR1 and CDR2 from the germline V gene are MNHEY and SMNVEV (reference sequence). The CDR3 is 14 amino acids. Trimming took 0 bases from V and 3 from J, leaving 9 bases between them. CDR3 amino acids: CASSLSGQIYEQYF. CDR3 coding DNA: TGTGCCAGCAGTTTATCTGGACAGATCTACGAGCAGTACTTC.

This clonotype was seen only a few times. The rearrangement uses TRBV7-9 and TRBJ2-5, with D possibly TRBD1 on 5 matching bases. CDR1 and CDR2 (germline): SEHNR, FQNEAQ (reference sequence). The V gene lost 2 bases and the J gene lost 1 base, with 8 bases spanning the gap. The CDR3 covers 14 residues. The CDR3 is CASSLRGSQETQYF. The CDR3 DNA reads as TGTGCCAGCAGCTTAAGGGGATCCCAAGAGACCCAGTACTTC.

This clonotype was seen more than once but under ten times. V and J are TRBV7-9 and TRBJ2-1; D is uncertain. Trimming removed 1 base from V and 8 bases from J, with 15 bases in between. Germline values: CDR1 SEHNR, CDR2 FQNEAQ (reference sequence). The CDR3 runs 15 residues. In DNA, the CDR3 is TGTGCCAGCAGCTTAGGTACTACCCTCCGCCATGAGCAGTTCTTC. Its protein product is CASSLGTTLRHEQFF.

This clonotype was picked up a small number of times. V is TRBV12-3 or TRBV12-4 and J is TRBJ1-2, with no clear D. Trimming pared 5 bases from V and 3 bases from J, leaving 19 bases between. This CDR3 has 16 residues. The CDR3 loop reads CASSAAGNPSDYGYTF. In DNA form, the CDR3 reads TGTGCCAGCAGTGCCGCCGGGAACCCTTCGGACTATGGCTACACCTTC.

This clonotype was counted many times. The rearrangement links TRBV20-1 to TRBJ2-5; 11 nucleotides agree with TRBD2. Germline values: CDR1 DFQATT, CDR2 SNEGSKA (reference sequence). The V and J ends lost 6 bases and 5 bases, in that order; junction bases with no gene match: 14. CDR3 length: 16 residues. CDR3 in amino acids: CSAPGFSGRAEETQYF. The CDR3 DNA reads TGCAGTGCCCCAGGGTTTAGCGGGAGGGCCGAGGAGACCCAGTACTTC.

The V call is TRBV4-3, the J call TRBJ2-1; possible D gene TRBD2, 5 bases. Trimming pared 5 bases from V and 1 base from J, leaving 12 bases between. Germline lookup yields CDR1 LGHNA and CDR2 YSLEER. CDR3 length: 15 amino acids. The CDR3 loop is CASSSRADSYNEQFF. Written as DNA, the CDR3 is TGCGCCAGCAGCTCGAGGGCGGATTCCTACAATGAGCAGTTCTTC.

The chain is built from TRBV11-3 and TRBJ2-2, with 8 positions matching TRBD1. Germline assignment: CDR1 SGHNT and CDR2 YENEEA. This CDR3 has 15 amino acids. V lost 5 bases, J lost 5 bases, and 7 bases stayed unmatched. Here the CDR3 DNA reads TGTGCCAGCAGCCCGCGGACAGGGTGGACCGGGGAGCTGTTTTTT. It codes for CASSPRTGWTGELFF.

In its sample, this clonotype was seen many times. The chain recombines TRBV5-6 with TRBJ2-1; 7 bases line up with TRBD2. The J segment lost 10 bases and the V segment lost 5 bases, leaving 12 bases of the junction unmatched. CDR1 and CDR2 from the germline V gene are SGHDT and YYEEEE. The CDR3 contains 14 residues. Written as DNA, the CDR3 is TGTGCCAGCAGTTATGGTAGGGGCGGGAGCGAGCAGTTCTTC. Amino acids: CASSYGRGGSEQFF.

The chain combines TRBV27 with TRBJ2-1, with 12 bases matching TRBD2. The CDR3 is 14 residues long. V shed 10 bases, J shed 7 bases, and the junction held 8 bases outside the gene matches. The germline CDR1 and CDR2 sequences are MNHEY and SMNVEV (reference sequence). The CDR3, as DNA: TGTGCCACGTCTACCGGGACTAGCGGGAATGAGCAGTTCTTC. Translated, it gives CATSTGTSGNEQFF.

In this sample, this clonotype turned up a few times. The V gene is TRBV27, the J gene TRBJ2-1, with 7 positions matching TRBD2. CDR3 size: 11 residues. Germline CDR1 is MNHEY and CDR2 is SMNVEV (reference sequence). The V segment lost 10 bases and the J segment 9 bases; nucleotides outside the gene matches: 6. The DNA of the CDR3 is TGTGCCACCTCGGGGGGAACTGAGCAGTTCTTC. Translated: CATSGGTEQFF.

A few counts support this clonotype. V and J are TRBV12-5 and TRBJ2-3, with D unresolved. CDR3 size: 14 residues. Deletions cut 5 bases from V and 1 base from J, with 10 bases between. The germline V gene has CDR1 LGHNT and CDR2 FRNRAP. CDR3 DNA: TGTGCTAGTGGTCGGACGGTCCGCACAGATACGCAGTATTTT. This sequence encodes CASGRTVRTDTQYF.

This clonotype has a count of ten or more. This rearrangement joins TRBV27 to TRBJ1-1, with D unresolved. The CDR3 covers 14 residues. V gave up 6 bases and J gave up 2 bases, with 13 bases separating them. Germline values: CDR1 MNHEY, CDR2 SMNVEV (reference sequence). CDR3 in amino acids: CASRILSFNTEAFF. CDR3 nucleotide sequence: TGTGCCAGCAGGATCTTATCATTCAACACTGAAGCTTTCTTT.

This chain connects TRBV3-1 to TRBJ2-7; possible D gene TRBD1, 6 bases. CDR3 size: 15 residues. V was trimmed by 1 base and J by 3 bases, leaving 13 bases between them. Germline loops: CDR1 LGHDT, CDR2 YNNKEL (reference sequence). The CDR3 bases are TGTGCCAGCAGCCAAGTCCCCAGGGGAAGCTACGAGCAGTACTTC. Its protein product is CASSQVPRGSYEQYF.

This clonotype was found many times. The chain employs TRBV7-9 and TRBJ2-2; 8 bases fit TRBD2. The CDR3 is 15 amino acids. J was trimmed by 2 bases and V by 7 bases; bases with no gene match: 6. In germline, CDR1 is SEHNR, CDR2 FQNEAQ (reference sequence). In DNA, the CDR3 is TGTGCCAGCAATGCAGCGGGGGAAAACACCGGGGAGCTGTTTTTT. Translating gives CASNAAGENTGELFF.

This clonotype turned up a few times. The chain couples TRBV5-6 to TRBJ2-7; TRBD1 is a possible D gene (6 bases). Trimming took off 4 bases at V and 3 bases at J, with 14 bases between the two ends. The CDR3 has 14 residues. Germline V CDR1 and CDR2: SGHDT, YYEEEE. CDR3 nucleotides: TGTGCCAGCAGCCCGGGCCCAGGGGACTACGAGCAGTACTTC. Translating gives CASSPGPGDYEQYF.

This clonotype was seen more than once but under ten times. The rearrangement links TRBV12-3 or TRBV12-4 to TRBJ2-3; no firm D call. V was trimmed by 6 bases and J by 4 bases, leaving 2 bases between them. CDR3 length: 10 residues. In DNA form, the CDR3 reads TGTGCCAGCAGATCAGATACGCAGTATTTT. The encoded protein is CASRSDTQYF.

The chain carries TRBV7-6 and TRBJ2-7; a weak D match, TRBD1 (6 bases). Germline CDR1 is SGHVS and CDR2 is FNYEAQ. The ends were cut back, 5 bases at V and 5 bases at J, with 13 bases in the middle. CDR3 size: 13 residues. As DNA, the CDR3 is TGTGCCAGCAGCGAACAGGGAAGGGACGAGCAGTACTTC. It yields the protein CASSEQGRDEQYF.

V usage is TRBV15 and J usage is TRBJ1-6; maybe TRBD1 (5 bases). Germline V CDR1 and CDR2: LNHNV, YYDKDF (reference sequence). This CDR3 has 17 amino acids. With 5 bases removed from V and 5 bases from J, the gap between germline ends came to 19 bases. The CDR3 spells CATSLMGGTAHNSPLHF. As DNA, the CDR3 is TGTGCCACCAGCCTAATGGGTGGGACGGCACATAATTCACCCCTCCACTTT.

This clonotype was seen a few times. The chain employs TRBV2 and TRBJ2-3; 9 nucleotides align to TRBD1. V dropped 8 bases and J dropped 6; count of bases not matched to a gene: 9. The CDR3 totals 14 residues. Looked up from germline, CDR1 is SNHLY and CDR2 is FYNNEI. As DNA, the CDR3 is TGTGCCAGCTATGGACAGGGGAATTGGGATACGCAGTATTTT. Its protein product is CASYGQGNWDTQYF.